Below, 3 T cell receptor beta chains from the same sample are listed, as sequenced in a study of blood T cell repertoires in COVID-19. Only in-frame clones appear in the TCRdb table, and some are missing; sequencing was by immunoSEQ multiplex PCR. The sample yields approximately 360,000 clones, more than 70% seen once. Sequencing input: peripheral blood. These receptor sequences come from a man aged 40-49 years with acute or convalescent COVID-19.

The sample holds one count of this clone. The chain joins TRBV5-5 to TRBJ2-7, with 10 bases lining up with TRBD2. Germline assignment: CDR1 SGHKS and CDR2 YYEKEE (reference sequence). The CDR3 contains 15 residues. The V and J ends lost 0 bases and 6 bases, in that order; junction bases with no gene match: 6. CDR3 coding DNA: TGTGCCAGCAGCTTGGGGCTAGCGGGAGAGGGCGAGCAGTACTTC. This codes for CASSLGLAGEGEQYF.

In this sample, this clone turned up once. The chain joins TRBV7-8 to TRBJ2-7; tentative D call: TRBD1 (6 bases). Per the germline V gene, CDR1 is SGHVS and CDR2 is FQNEAQ. This CDR3 has 14 residues. Trimming left V 5 bases short and J 1 base short, with 12 bases between. Written as DNA, the CDR3 is TGTGCCAGCAGCCCGAGGGGGTCTTCCTACGAGCAGTACTTC. Translation: CASSPRGSSYEQYF.

This sequence joins TRBV7-2 and TRBJ2-1, with 11 nucleotides matching TRBD2. Trimming removed 6 bases from V and 3 bases from J; junction bases left unmatched: 10. Per germline, CDR1 SGHTA and CDR2 FQGNSA. This CDR3 is 17 amino acids long. The CDR3 protein is CASSRNRLAGNYNEQFF. In DNA form, the CDR3 reads TGTGCCAGCAGTCGTAATCGACTAGCGGGGAACTACAATGAGCAGTTCTTC.